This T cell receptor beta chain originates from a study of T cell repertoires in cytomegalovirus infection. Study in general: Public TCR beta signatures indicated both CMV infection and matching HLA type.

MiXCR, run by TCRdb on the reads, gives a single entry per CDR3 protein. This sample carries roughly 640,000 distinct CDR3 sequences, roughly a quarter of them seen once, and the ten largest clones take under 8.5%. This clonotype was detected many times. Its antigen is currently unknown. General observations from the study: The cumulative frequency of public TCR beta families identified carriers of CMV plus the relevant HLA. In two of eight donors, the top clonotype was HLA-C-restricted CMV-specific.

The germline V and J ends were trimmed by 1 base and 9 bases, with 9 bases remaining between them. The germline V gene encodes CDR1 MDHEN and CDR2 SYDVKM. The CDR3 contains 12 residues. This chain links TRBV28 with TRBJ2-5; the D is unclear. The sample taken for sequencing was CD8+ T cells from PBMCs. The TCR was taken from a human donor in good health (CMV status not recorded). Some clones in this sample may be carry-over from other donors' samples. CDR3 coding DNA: TGTGCCAGCAGTTTATCAGATCTAGCCCAGTACTTC. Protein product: CASSLSDLAQYF.